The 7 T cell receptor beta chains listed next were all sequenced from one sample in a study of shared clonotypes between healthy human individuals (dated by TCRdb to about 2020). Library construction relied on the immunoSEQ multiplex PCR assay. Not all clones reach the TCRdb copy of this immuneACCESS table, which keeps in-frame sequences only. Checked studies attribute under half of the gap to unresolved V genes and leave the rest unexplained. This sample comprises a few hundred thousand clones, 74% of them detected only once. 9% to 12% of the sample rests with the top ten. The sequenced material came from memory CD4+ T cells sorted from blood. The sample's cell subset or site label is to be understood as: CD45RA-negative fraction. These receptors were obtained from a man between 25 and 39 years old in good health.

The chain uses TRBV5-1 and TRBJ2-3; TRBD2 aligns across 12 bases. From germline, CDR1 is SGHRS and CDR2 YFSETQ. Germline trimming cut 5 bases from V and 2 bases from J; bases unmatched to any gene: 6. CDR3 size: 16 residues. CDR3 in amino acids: CASRPGLAGPTDTQYF. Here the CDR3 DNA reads TGCGCCAGCAGACCTGGACTAGCGGGACCCACAGATACGCAGTATTTT.

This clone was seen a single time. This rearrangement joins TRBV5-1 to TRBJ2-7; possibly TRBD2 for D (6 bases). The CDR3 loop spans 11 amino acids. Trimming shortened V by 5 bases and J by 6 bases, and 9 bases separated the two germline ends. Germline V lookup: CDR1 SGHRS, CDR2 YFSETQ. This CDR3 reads CASRLGGEQYF. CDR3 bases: TGCGCCAGCAGACTGGGGGGCGAGCAGTACTTC.

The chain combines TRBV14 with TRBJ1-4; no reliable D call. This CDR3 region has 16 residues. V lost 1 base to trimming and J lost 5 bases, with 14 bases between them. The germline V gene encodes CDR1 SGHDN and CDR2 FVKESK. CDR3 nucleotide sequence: TGTGCCAGCAGCCAAGTCTCTCGACTACGGAATGAAAAACTGTTTTTT. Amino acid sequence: CASSQVSRLRNEKLFF.

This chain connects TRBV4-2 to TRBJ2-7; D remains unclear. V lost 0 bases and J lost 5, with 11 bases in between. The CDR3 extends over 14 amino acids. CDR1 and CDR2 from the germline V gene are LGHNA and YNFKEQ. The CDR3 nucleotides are TGTGCCAGCAGCCAAGATTCTTTGGGGAACGAGCAGTACTTC. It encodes CASSQDSLGNEQYF.

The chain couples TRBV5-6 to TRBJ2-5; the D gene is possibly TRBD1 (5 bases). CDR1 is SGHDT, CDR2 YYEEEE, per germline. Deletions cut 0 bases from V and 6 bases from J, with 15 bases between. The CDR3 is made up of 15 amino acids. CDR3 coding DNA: TGTGCCAGCAGCTTGGGGCAGGGTCTTATGAAGACCCAGTACTTC. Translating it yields CASSLGQGLMKTQYF.

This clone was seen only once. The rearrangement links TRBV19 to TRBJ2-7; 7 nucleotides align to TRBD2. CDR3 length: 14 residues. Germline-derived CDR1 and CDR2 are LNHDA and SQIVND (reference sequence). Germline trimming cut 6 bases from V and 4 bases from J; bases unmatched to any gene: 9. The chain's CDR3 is CASRLAGGEYEQYF. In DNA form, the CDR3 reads TGTGCCAGTAGGTTAGCGGGCGGTGAGTACGAGCAGTACTTC.

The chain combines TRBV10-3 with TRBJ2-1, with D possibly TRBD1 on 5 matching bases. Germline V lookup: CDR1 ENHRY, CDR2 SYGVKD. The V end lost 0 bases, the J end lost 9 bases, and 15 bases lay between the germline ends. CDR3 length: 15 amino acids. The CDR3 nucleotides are TGTGCCATCAGTGAGTCAATTACCAGAACAGGTGAGCAGTTCTTC. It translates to CAISESITRTGEQFF.